Listed below are T cell receptor beta chains from one sample, sequenced in a study of cytomegalovirus exposure and HLA in healthy donors. Generated by immunoSEQ multiplex PCR, the TCRdb table keeps only in-frame clones and is missing some. The data show roughly 200,000 clones, with roughly 9.4% seen just once and 1% to 1.5% held by the top ten. Sequencing input: PBMCs. These receptors originate from a young woman in good health and CMV-seropositive. Each CDR3 is given with its conserved first and last residue. Fields, in order: J gene, clone size, V gene, D gene, CDR3 DNA, CDR3 protein. D genes are given only for firm matches. Expanded clones get a size class; other rows say once, few or many, or leave the size out.

TRBJ1-2 few TRBV6-5 TRBD1 TGTGCCAGCAGGGACCGGGACAGGAGCCTCTATGGCTACACCTTC CASRDRDRSLYGYTF
TRBJ2-3 . TRBV5-1 . TGCGCCAGCAGCGGTTTTGGGTCGGGTGCAGATACGCAGTATTTT CASSGFGSGADTQYF
TRBJ2-5 few TRBV29-1 . TGCAGCGTGAAGAGTTCCCAAGAGACCCAGTACTTC CSVKSSQETQYF
TRBJ1-1 . TRBV2 TRBD1 TGTGCCAGCGCAGGGGGCTACACTGAAGCTTTCTTT CASAGGYTEAFF
TRBJ1-2 few TRBV5-1 TRBD1 TGCGCCAGCAGCATCGGGACAGGGATCTTAAGCTACACCTTC CASSIGTGILSYTF
TRBJ2-7 few TRBV20-1 . TGCAGTGCTATTACGGGAGACGAGCAGTACTTC CSAITGDEQYF
TRBJ2-5 . TRBV7-2 . TGTGCCACCACGACAGCCCAAGAGACCCAGTACTTC CATTTAQETQYF
TRBJ2-3 . TRBV2 TRBD1 TGTGCCAGCAGTAGGGGGCTCTCCGAGGGAACGCAGTATTTT CASSRGLSEGTQYF
TRBJ1-4 . TRBV11-2 TRBD1 TGTGCCAGCAGCAGGGACAGAGAAAAACTGTTTTTT CASSRDREKLFF
TRBJ2-1 . TRBV5-1 TRBD2 TGCGCCAGCAGCTGGGGAGTAGCGGGAAACAATGAGCAGTTCTTC CASSWGVAGNNEQFF
TRBJ1-2 few TRBV2 TRBD1 TGTGCCAGCAGTGCGGACAGGGGGCAAGTTGGCTACACCTTC CASSADRGQVGYTF
TRBJ2-5 few TRBV5-1 TRBD2 TGCGCCAGCAGCTTTACAGCGGGAGGGATGGAGACCCAGTACTTC CASSFTAGGMETQYF
TRBJ1-4 . TRBV2 TRBD1 TGTGCCAGCAGGGACAAAGACAGGGGGCTAAGGGAAAAACTGTTTTTT CASRDKDRGLREKLFF
TRBJ2-2 few TRBV19 TRBD1 TGTGCCAGTAGTCCGTGGACAGGGAAGGCCGGGGAGCTGTTTTTT CASSPWTGKAGELFF
TRBJ2-1 . TRBV13 TRBD2 TGTGCCAGCAGCGCGAGGACGTATCGAACCCAAGCGGGAGACAATGAGCAGTTCTTC CASSARTYRTQAGDNEQFF
TRBJ1-2 few TRBV4-1 . TGCGCCAGCAGCCAAGACCACAGGACGGATGGCTACACCTTC CASSQDHRTDGYTF
TRBJ2-7 few TRBV19 . TGTGCCAGTAGTATGACGGTGGGGGCCTACGAGCAGTACTTC CASSMTVGAYEQYF
TRBJ2-7 few TRBV7-9 . TGTGCCAGCAGTTTTATTAGAGGCTCCTACGAGCAGTACTTC CASSFIRGSYEQYF
TRBJ2-1 . TRBV7-8 TRBD1 TGTGCCAGCAGCTTCGAAAGGACAGGGCGGTTCTTC CASSFERTGRFF
TRBJ1-2 few TRBV7-9 TRBD1 TGTGCCAGCAGTCACCACCGTAGGACAGGGGTAAACTATGGCTACACCTTC CASSHHRRTGVNYGYTF
TRBJ2-3 few TRBV5-1 . TGCGCCAGCAGCATTCGACAGGGCACAGATACGCAGTATTTT CASSIRQGTDTQYF
TRBJ2-1 . TRBV11-2 . TGTGCCAGCAGCTTAAGCGGGAATGAGCAGTTCTTC CASSLSGNEQFF
TRBJ1-1 few TRBV5-1 . TGCGCCAGCAGCTTGGACATTCTAGATTCGGCTTTCTTT CASSLDILDSAFF
TRBJ1-1 . TRBV6-6 TRBD1 TGTGCCAGCATTGCCAGGGGGAGGACTGAAGCTTTCTTT CASIARGRTEAFF
TRBJ1-4 once TRBV11-2 TRBD1 TGTGCCAGCAGCCCAGTGACAGGGGGGAGTGAAAAACTGTTTTTT CASSPVTGGSEKLFF
TRBJ2-4 few TRBV15 TRBD1 TGTGCCACCAGCAGGGCCGGGACAGGGTATAAAAACATTCAGTACTTC CATSRAGTGYKNIQYF
TRBJ2-1 . TRBV9 TRBD2 TGTGCCAGCAGCGGACTAGCGGTTTACAATGAGCAGTTCTTC CASSGLAVYNEQFF
TRBJ2-7 . TRBV28 TRBD1 TGTGCCAGCAGTTCAGGACAGGGTGGGGAGCAGTACTTC CASSSGQGGEQYF
TRBJ2-2 . TRBV11-2 . TGTGCCAGCAGCTTAGAGGCTCACCGGGAGCTGTTTTTT CASSLEAHRELFF
TRBJ1-1 . TRBV7-2 . TGTGCCAGCAGCCCTCGACAGTTGATGAACACTGAAGCTTTCTTT CASSPRQLMNTEAFF